This TCR beta chain was captured in a study of graft-versus-host responses after intestinal transplantation. V gave up 8 bases and J gave up 0 bases, with 13 bases separating them. CDR3 size: 14 residues. Germline CDR1 is MDHEN and CDR2 is SYDVKM. Details on this clone: Its target is not known.

Method: immunoSEQ multiplex PCR; TCRdb's copy keeps in-frame clones and lacks some. The profile shows more than 90,000 clones, around 90% of them singletons. This rearrangement joins TRBV28 to TRBJ2-5, with a possible D match to TRBD2 (6 bases). Material: unstimulated CD4+ T cells sorted from spleen or lymph node cells, obtained before transplant. This clonotype was sampled from a human donor who was the organ donor for an intestinal transplant. The CDR3 reads CASGGAGYQETQYF. The CDR3 DNA reads as TGTGCCAGCGGTGGAGCGGGTTACCAAGAGACCCAGTACTTC.